Each of the 5 T cell receptor beta chains below was sequenced from the same sample in a study of T-cell reconstitution after alpha-beta-depleted transplantation in children. For TCRbeta, the library was prepared with unique molecular identifiers. TCRdb redid the calling of the PCR reads with MiXCR, one entry per CDR3 protein. The sample lists under 750,000 distinct CDR3 sequences, approximately 22% seen once, with 12% to 15% in the top ten. The sample here was PBMCs, mostly from graft donor cells, taken 360 days after TCRalphabeta/CD19-depleted stem cell transplant. The receptor set was obtained from a boy under two years old who had a stem cell transplant for acute myeloid leukemia, so the T cells may come from the graft donor.

J is TRBJ2-1 and V is TRBV30; D gene uncertain. V gave up 3 bases and J gave up 15 bases, with 18 bases separating them. The CDR3 is 12 residues long. Looked up from germline, CDR1 is GTSNPN and CDR2 is SVGIG (reference sequence). The CDR3 is CAWRKLIARGFF. For the CDR3, the DNA is TGTGCCTGGAGGAAACTGATTGCGAGAGGGTTCTTC.

This clonotype was detected ten times or more. The chain joins TRBV11-2 to TRBJ2-7, with 7 bases fitting TRBD1. After removal of 0 bases from V and 3 bases from J, the junction contained 5 bases not matched to a gene. The germline V gene has CDR1 SGHAT and CDR2 FQNNGV. This CDR3 has 15 amino acids. The CDR3 DNA reads as TGTGCCAGCAGCTTAGATTCGGACAGGCTCTACGAGCAGTACGTC. This gives the protein CASSLDSDRLYEQYV.

This clonotype was seen ten or more times. The V call is TRBV5-1, the J call TRBJ2-2; D not certain. There are 15 residues in the CDR3. The germline CDR1 and CDR2 sequences are SGHRS and YFSETQ. With 1 base removed from V and 7 bases from J, the gap between germline ends came to 14 bases. In nucleotides, the CDR3 is TGCGCCAGCAGCTTGCTGTTCGGGTCGAACGGGGAGCTGTTTTTT. The encoded protein is CASSLLFGSNGELFF. The full variable domain, its missing parts supplied by reference TRBV5-1 and TRBJ2-2, is KAGVTQTPRYLIKTRGQQVTLSCSPISGHRSVSWYQQTPGQGLQFLFEYFSETQRNKGNFPGRFSGRQFSNSRSEMNVSTLELGDSALYLCASSLLFGSNGELFFGEGSRLTVL.

As for this clonotype: A much larger clone sits a single nucleotide away, making a read error possible. The V gene is TRBV5-5, the J gene TRBJ2-1, with D perhaps TRBD2 (6 bases). The CDR3 covers 13 residues. The V and J ends lost 3 bases and 8 bases respectively, with 12 bases between them. CDR1 and CDR2 (germline): SGHKS, YYEKEE (reference sequence). CDR3 in DNA: TGTGCCAGCAGCTCCTATAGCGGCTATGAGCAGTTCTTC. Translated: CASSSYSGYEQFF.

This clonotype was recorded many times. J is TRBJ2-3 and V is TRBV9; TRBD2 might be the D (5 bases). The V gene's germline CDR1 is SGDLS and CDR2 YYNGEE. Deletions cut 10 bases from V and 2 bases from J, with 14 bases between. This CDR3 is built from 13 residues. The CDR3 loop is CASSEGTTDTQYF. Written as DNA, the CDR3 is TGTGCCTCCAGCGAGGGTACCACAGATACGCAGTATTTT.